Only a few counts were recorded for the clone carrying this T cell receptor (beta chain). Its antigen is unidentified. The CD8+CD4-CCR7+CD45RA+ phenotype defined the sorted naive CD8 T cells. Previously described methods with listed TCR primers produced the bulk TCR libraries. MiXCR was run by TCRdb on the PCR reads, yielding one entry per CDR3 protein. Of approximately 500,000 distinct CDR3 sequences listed, around a fifth are singletons. The data stem from a study of molecular identifiers for immune sequencing clone quantification. Study-wide points: For highly expanded clones, sizes could be underestimated when identical TCR molecules share a barcode.

The source material was naive CD8+ T cells from blood, with Jurkat cell RNA spiked in. Described subset: FACS-sorted CD8+CD4-CCR7+CD45RA+ naive T cells. The TCR sequence derives from a human donor in good health. Some libraries in this study had Jurkat cell RNA spiked in.

The CDR3 region has the DNA TGTGCCAGCAGTTTATATAGCGGCGTGCTTGGGGATACGCAGTATTTT. It specifies CASSLYSGVLGDTQYF. The genes are TRBV27 and TRBJ2-3, with D perhaps matching TRBD2 (6 bases). Germline assignment: CDR1 MNHEY and CDR2 SMNVEV (reference sequence). V was cut by 1 base and J by 6 bases, with 17 bases left in between. This CDR3 is built from 16 residues.